This is a list of T cell receptor beta chains from one sample in a study of response to subunit inactivated influenza vaccine. TCRdb re-derived calls from the RT-PCR reads in MiXCR, one entry per CDR3 protein. Found here are hundreds of thousands of distinct CDR3 sequences, 7.5% to 8.5% of them singletons; the top ten hold about an eighth. The specimen was PBMCs from blood, collected around 2 years after vaccination. The source of these receptors is a man aged 50 to 69 who received an inactivated influenza vaccine. Both conserved end residues are trimmed from each CDR3.

j_call,v_call,cdr3_aa
TRBJ2-2,TRBV6-1,ASRKALTGGELF
TRBJ2-5,TRBV5-5,ASSVAGSKETQY
TRBJ2-1,TRBV24-1,ATSYETRGEQF
TRBJ2-1,TRBV3-1,ASSQGTYNEQF
TRBJ1-2,TRBV24-1,ATSDSGTGYGYT
TRBJ2-2,TRBV6-1,ASTQTRGYTGELF
TRBJ2-1,TRBV27,ASSFGSGRGNEQF
TRBJ2-1,TRBV25-1,ASSESGGGYNEQF
TRBJ1-1,TRBV29-1,SVEPGLNTEAF
TRBJ2-3,TRBV7-9,ASSLEISGSSQY
TRBJ2-1,TRBV4-1,ASSQLDTPYNEQF
TRBJ2-3,TRBV6-5,ASSYFAGGSNTQY
TRBJ2-1,TRBV4-1,ASSQAKYYSYNEQF
TRBJ2-3,TRBV30,AWSVGGAADTQY
TRBJ1-1,TRBV11-2,ASSFSRGILTEAF
TRBJ1-1,TRBV5-1,ASSFTQGETEAF
TRBJ1-5,TRBV28,ASSLITGSTNQPQH
TRBJ1-4,TRBV7-9,ASSQNRFQGTNEKLF
TRBJ2-1,TRBV10-3,AISAGQAYNEQF
TRBJ2-1,TRBV4-1,ASRRELSSYNEQF
TRBJ2-3,TRBV7-2,ASSLREGRRDTQY
TRBJ1-6,TRBV4-3,ASSQEPVGGGNSPLH
TRBJ1-6,TRBV4-2,ASSQDGQVKGSPLH
TRBJ2-3,TRBV10-3,ASRGGQGADTQY
TRBJ2-7,TRBV6-2/TRBV6-3,ASSYSMTQSSYEQY
TRBJ2-1,TRBV29-1,SVVDRGHPNEQF
TRBJ1-1,TRBV4-2,ASSPTWGNTEAF
TRBJ1-1,TRBV6-2/TRBV6-3,ASSYTGLEAF
TRBJ1-5,TRBV3-1,ASSQSPGSSQH
TRBJ1-1,TRBV29-1,SVVRVMNTEAF
TRBJ2-7,TRBV7-2,ASSLVRGVLNEQY
TRBJ2-7,TRBV6-2/TRBV6-3,ASSPQSAGAYSYEQY
TRBJ2-2,TRBV4-3,ASSKSTERGSTGELF
TRBJ2-5,TRBV15,ATSRTGDRGLGETQY
TRBJ1-2,TRBV11-2,ASSPKGRGPAVYGYT
TRBJ1-5,TRBV7-6,ASSADTIEPQH
TRBJ1-4,TRBV5-1,ASSLDLGIEKLF
TRBJ2-7,TRBV28,ASSYPGQSYEQY
TRBJ1-5,TRBV28,ASSLLRTGTGNQPQH
TRBJ2-1,TRBV7-2,ASSPPRGTSSYNEQF
TRBJ2-5,TRBV12-3/TRBV12-4,ASNSRDRLETQY
TRBJ2-2,TRBV7-3,ASSLNGRTNTGELF
TRBJ2-7,TRBV10-3,ASKKAGPYQQY
TRBJ2-5,TRBV25-1,ASSELRGHETQY
TRBJ1-2,TRBV11-2,ASSLYLSNRKRVDGYT
TRBJ2-5,TRBV11-3,ASSPGGTQETQY
TRBJ1-5,TRBV6-7,ASRRNQPQH
TRBJ1-3,TRBV20-1,SARDRTRDTIY
TRBJ2-3,TRBV10-3,AISLPDTTDTQY
TRBJ2-7,TRBV7-6,ASSSWDTGDYEQY
TRBJ2-7,TRBV20-1,SASSLAVPYEQY
TRBJ1-5,TRBV12-2,ASRWGEIYSNQPQH
TRBJ2-7,TRBV27,ASSPPGITYEQY
TRBJ2-4,TRBV5-6,ASSFRGLAKNIQY
TRBJ2-5,TRBV7-2,ASSLAAGGPKETQY
TRBJ2-1,TRBV7-2,ASIGDYNEQF